The 27 T cell receptor beta chains given below trace back to one sample, sequenced in a study of cytomegalovirus exposure and HLA in healthy donors (dated by TCRdb to 2017 to 2019). Library preparation employed the immunoSEQ multiplex PCR assay. For the multiplex PCR, a mixture combining 60 forward primers for TCR Vbeta segments and 13 reverse primers for TCR Jbeta segments was used. TCRdb took over this immuneACCESS table, retaining in-frame rearrangements with V and J assigned. Such tables are incomplete; in checked studies, under half of the missing clones stem from an unresolved V gene, and the remainder is unexplained. Across this sample there are approximately 240,000 clones, with roughly 80% seen only once. The top ten clones comprise approximately 5.3% of the sample. The sequenced material came from PBMCs. All receptors come from a woman in her forties in good health and CMV-seropositive.

The chain recombines TRBV19 with TRBJ2-7; the match to TRBD1 covers 11 bases. J gave up 3 bases and V 5 bases, and 6 bases lay outside the gene matches. The CDR3 consists of 15 residues. The germline CDR1 and CDR2 sequences are LNHDA and SQIVND (reference sequence). CDR3 protein: CASSGQGAGSYEQYF. In DNA form, the CDR3 reads TGTGCCAGTAGTGGACAGGGGGCGGGTAGCTACGAGCAGTACTTC.

This clone was picked up one time. The chain recombines TRBV7-2 with TRBJ2-3; D is unresolved. Germline CDR1 is SGHTA and CDR2 is FQGNSA. V lost 1 base and J lost 1, with 6 bases in between. This CDR3 region has 14 residues. The CDR3 nucleotides are TGTGCCAGCAGCTTAGACACCCGCACAGATACGCAGTATTTT. This sequence encodes CASSLDTRTDTQYF.

The chain employs TRBV15 and TRBJ2-6, with D uncertain. The CDR3 totals 16 residues. With 1 base removed from V and 0 bases from J, the gap between germline ends came to 7 bases. CDR1 and CDR2 from the germline V gene are LNHNV and YYDKDF (reference sequence). CDR3 sequence reads: CATSRVFYSGANVLTF. For the CDR3, the DNA is TGTGCCACCAGCAGAGTCTTCTACTCTGGGGCCAACGTCCTGACTTTC.

This chain joins TRBV6-6 and TRBJ2-3, with TRBD2 as a possible D gene (6 bases). The germline gives CDR1 MNHNY, CDR2 SVGAGI (reference sequence). The CDR3 covers 16 residues. Trimming took 6 bases from V and 0 from J, leaving 16 bases between them. CDR3 in DNA: TGTGCCAGCAGAGGGGTTGGGGGAGGAAGCACAGATACGCAGTATTTT. It is translated as CASRGVGGGSTDTQYF.

The chain links TRBV21-1 to TRBJ2-7; the table gives TRBD2 as D, unverified against the DNA. TRBV21-1 is a pseudogene. The CDR3 covers 12 residues. CDR3 amino acids: CASSRGIYEQYF. In DNA, the CDR3 is TGTGCCAGCAGCAGAGGGATCTACGAGCAGTACTTC.

The chain employs TRBV7-9 and TRBJ1-1, with unresolved D. This CDR3 is built from 14 residues. Trimming pared 2 bases from V and 4 bases from J, leaving 11 bases between. Germline CDR1 SEHNR, CDR2 FQNEAQ (reference sequence). For the CDR3, the DNA is TGTGCCAGCAGCTTAAGGGAGTACGGCACTGAAGCTTTCTTT. Amino acid sequence: CASSLREYGTEAFF.

The chain is built from TRBV6-5 and TRBJ2-7; the match to TRBD1 covers 8 bases. The CDR3 extends over 13 amino acids. V lost 5 bases and J lost 10; bases outside the gene matches: 10. Germline V lookup: CDR1 MNHEY, CDR2 SVGAGI. The CDR3 bases are TGTGCCAGCAGTACCACCGGGACAGGATACCAGTACTTC. This gives the protein CASSTTGTGYQYF.

The chain couples TRBV6-6 to TRBJ2-1, with 8 nucleotides matching TRBD1. The CDR3 has 15 amino acids. The V segment lost 2 bases and the J segment 6 bases; nucleotides outside the gene matches: 6. Germline V gives CDR1 MNHNY, CDR2 SVGAGI (reference sequence). CDR3 DNA: TGTGCCAGCAGTTACGAGACAGGGGAGTTCAATGAGCAGTTCTTC. Residues: CASSYETGEFNEQFF.

This chain links TRBV7-2 with TRBJ2-5; a possible D gene is TRBD1 (7 bases). The CDR3 sequence is 15 residues long. Germline CDR1 and CDR2: SGHTA and FQGNSA. Trimming removed 6 bases at V and 5 bases at J, with 19 bases between. CDR3 sequence (DNA): TGTGCCAGCAGTTCACTGGAGGGGGCAAGGGAGACCCAGTACTTC. Its protein product is CASSSLEGARETQYF.

This clone was detected only a few times. This chain joins TRBV30 and TRBJ1-5; D ambiguous. Germline V gives CDR1 GTSNPN, CDR2 SVGIG (reference sequence). This CDR3 spans 13 amino acids. Trimming pared 2 bases from V and 5 bases from J, leaving 10 bases between. The CDR3 spells CAWSPRPDQPQHF. The CDR3 region has the DNA TGTGCCTGGAGTCCGCGGCCAGATCAGCCCCAGCATTTT.

The chain employs TRBV7-2 and TRBJ1-2, with D unresolved. Germline V gene data show CDR1 as SGHTA and CDR2 as FQGNSA. Between the trimmed V and J ends, which lost 7 bases and 6 bases, there was a span of 12 bases. The CDR3 loop spans 12 amino acids. The CDR3: CASKTARDGYTF. In DNA, the CDR3 is TGTGCCAGCAAAACCGCTAGAGATGGCTACACCTTC.

Of note for this clone: Distinct nucleotide sequences in the sample also encode this CDR3. The chain has TRBV29-1 and TRBJ2-1; no firm D call. The CDR3 is 10 amino acids. Germline V gene lookup returns CDR1 SQVTM and CDR2 ANQGSEA. V was pared by 7 bases and J by 5 bases, with 6 bases between. For the CDR3, the DNA is TGCAGCGCCAGGAACAATGAGCAGTTCTTC. This gives the protein CSARNNEQFF.

This chain uses TRBV30 with TRBJ2-7, with unresolved D. The length of the CDR3 is 12 residues. The germline CDR1 and CDR2 sequences are GTSNPN and SVGIG (reference sequence). V was trimmed by 3 bases and J by 0 bases, leaving 6 bases between them. CDR3 nucleotide sequence: TGTGCCTGGAGACCTAGCTCCTACGAGCAGTACTTC. Its protein is CAWRPSSYEQYF.

This chain connects TRBV5-4 to TRBJ1-1; D is ambiguous. The CDR3 is 14 amino acids. Germline V CDR1 and CDR2: SGHNT, YYREEE (reference sequence). Trimming left V 1 base short and J 0 bases short, with 7 bases between. Here the CDR3 DNA reads TGTGCCAGCAGCTTGTACGGGATGAACACTGAAGCTTTCTTT. Protein sequence: CASSLYGMNTEAFF.

The rearrangement uses TRBV2 and TRBJ1-1; the D gene is possibly TRBD1 (6 bases). This CDR3 comprises 11 residues. V dropped 6 bases and J dropped 4 bases, with 6 bases sitting between them. Germline CDR1 SNHLY, CDR2 FYNNEI. The CDR3, as DNA: TGTGCCAGCAGAGGGGGCACTGAAGCTTTCTTT. Translated: CASRGGTEAFF.

This clone was detected only once. The chain uses TRBV10-3 and TRBJ1-1, with 7 bases that match TRBD1. Germline trimming cut 6 bases from V and 3 bases from J; bases unmatched to any gene: 4. CDR3 length: 13 residues. Germline CDR1 is ENHRY and CDR2 is SYGVKD. The CDR3 DNA reads TGTGCCATCAGCCCCACAGGGGACACTGAAGCTTTCTTT. Its protein is CAISPTGDTEAFF.

The rearrangement uses TRBV14 and TRBJ2-7; 7 bases are shared with TRBD2. After removal of 5 bases from V and 5 bases from J, the junction contained 9 bases not matched to a gene. Germline-derived CDR1 and CDR2 are SGHDN and FVKESK. The length of the CDR3 is 14 residues. In nucleotides, the CDR3 is TGTGCCAGCAGCTTATTCCGGGAGGCCGACGAGCAGTACTTC. It translates to CASSLFREADEQYF.

This clone was detected a few times. The chain recombines TRBV7-8 with TRBJ2-7, with TRBD1 as a possible D gene (6 bases). In germline, CDR1 is SGHVS, CDR2 FQNEAQ. V was cut by 0 bases and J by 2 bases, with 14 bases left in between. The CDR3 contains 16 residues. CDR3: CASSLATGIGPYEQYF. In nucleotides, the CDR3 is TGTGCCAGCAGCTTAGCGACAGGAATTGGCCCCTACGAGCAGTACTTC. The full variable domain, in which reference TRBV7-8 and TRBJ2-7 provide the parts outside the CDR3, is GAGVSQSPRYKVAKRGQDVALRCDPISGHVSLFWYQQALGQGPEFLTYFQNEAQLDKSGLPSDRFFAERPEGSVSTLKIQRTQQEDSAVYLCASSLATGIGPYEQYFGPGTRLTVT.

The J gene is TRBJ2-3, the V gene TRBV27; the D gene is possibly TRBD1 (5 bases). The CDR3 covers 16 residues. V lost 2 bases to trimming and J lost 1 base, with 13 bases between them. CDR1 and CDR2 (germline): MNHEY, SMNVEV (reference sequence). The CDR3 loop is CASSLGWGWGTDTQYF. The CDR3 DNA reads TGTGCCAGCAGTTTAGGTTGGGGCTGGGGCACAGATACGCAGTATTTT.

This clone was counted between two and nine times. This same CDR3 is encoded by further DNA sequences in the sample. This chain connects TRBV20-1 to TRBJ1-1; D uncertain. V was cut by 4 bases and J by 2 bases, with 5 bases left in between. The CDR3 is 11 amino acids. Germline values: CDR1 DFQATT, CDR2 SNEGSKA (reference sequence). CDR3 sequence (DNA): TGCAGTGCTACAGGTAACACTGAAGCTTTCTTT. Protein: CSATGNTEAFF.

The rearrangement links TRBV29-1 to TRBJ2-7; the D gene is possibly TRBD1 (5 bases). This CDR3 has 11 residues. CDR1 is SQVTM and CDR2 is ANQGSEA in the germline V gene. The V and J ends lost 8 bases and 3 bases respectively, with 11 bases between them. CDR3: CSYRIRYEQYF. CDR3 DNA: TGCAGCTACAGGATACGCTACGAGCAGTACTTC.

This chain uses TRBV11-2 with TRBJ2-5; D is undetermined. The V and J ends lost 8 bases and 5 bases respectively, with 12 bases between them. This CDR3 comprises 12 residues. Per germline, CDR1 SGHAT and CDR2 FQNNGV. CDR3 nucleotides: TGTGCCAGCTCACTCAATTGGGAGACCCAGTACTTC. Encoded protein: CASSLNWETQYF.

The rearrangement uses TRBV7-6 and TRBJ2-3, with D possibly matching TRBD2 (5 bases). V lost 4 bases, J lost 4 bases, and 12 bases lay in between. Germline V gene lookup returns CDR1 SGHVS and CDR2 FNYEAQ. The CDR3 has 14 amino acids. The CDR3 sequence is CASSSKWGADTQYF. DNA of the CDR3: TGTGCCAGCAGCTCTAAATGGGGAGCAGATACGCAGTATTTT.

The chain has TRBV6-1 and TRBJ2-4, with TRBD1 identical over 8 bases. CDR3 size: 19 residues. Germline V gives CDR1 MNHNS, CDR2 SASEGT. Trimming took 2 bases from V and 0 from J; bases not matched to a gene: 12. The CDR3 loop is CASSELKDRETLAKNIQYF. CDR3 DNA: TGTGCCAGCAGTGAATTGAAGGACAGGGAAACTCTAGCCAAAAACATTCAGTACTTC.

The gene calls are TRBV11-3 and TRBJ1-1, with D uncertain. V was trimmed by 3 bases and J by 11 bases, leaving 13 bases between them. The CDR3 sequence is 12 residues long. From germline, CDR1 is SGHNT and CDR2 YENEEA. The CDR3 DNA sequence: TGTGCCAGCAGCTTTGTTCTAGACCTGGCTTTCTTT. It translates to CASSFVLDLAFF.

The chain is built from TRBV5-6 and TRBJ2-7; D remains ambiguous. Looked up from germline, CDR1 is SGHDT and CDR2 is YYEEEE. V dropped 1 base and J dropped 6 bases, with 8 bases sitting between them. The CDR3 is 12 residues long. The chain's CDR3 is CASSLSAAEQYF. DNA for the CDR3: TGTGCCAGCAGCTTGTCCGCGGCCGAGCAGTACTTC.

This clone was seen more than once but under ten times. This chain joins TRBV4-1 and TRBJ2-1, with 8 bases fitting TRBD2. Germline loops: CDR1 MGHRA, CDR2 YSYEKL. The V gene end was trimmed by 0 bases and the J gene end by 0 bases; junction bases not matched to a gene: 1. This CDR3 is 16 amino acids long. CDR3 sequence reads: CASSQEGTSSYNEQFF. The CDR3 bases are TGCGCCAGCAGCCAAGAAGGGACTAGCTCCTACAATGAGCAGTTCTTC.